Presented here are 20 T cell receptor beta chains from one specimen sequenced in a study of cytomegalovirus exposure and HLA in healthy donors. The PCR ran on 60 Vbeta and 13 Jbeta primers. TCRdb's table, derived via immunoSEQ multiplex PCR, lists solely in-frame clones and lacks some. The sample contains over 150,000 clones, roughly 84% of which appear only once. The sample taken for sequencing was PBMCs. The receptors here all came from a girl aged 2-10 years in good health and CMV-seropositive.

This chain joins TRBV15 and TRBJ2-1; D is unclear. Trimming cost V 0 bases and J 4 bases, with 7 bases left between them. Germline V gene lookup returns CDR1 LNHNV and CDR2 YYDKDF (reference sequence). This CDR3 is 14 amino acids long. CDR3 region: CATSRDPVYNEQFF. The CDR3 coding sequence is TGTGCCACCAGCAGAGATCCAGTATACAATGAGCAGTTCTTC.

The chain is built from TRBV28 and TRBJ1-2; no clear D gene. V was trimmed by 0 bases and J by 7 bases, leaving 12 bases between them. CDR1 and CDR2 from the germline V gene are MDHEN and SYDVKM. CDR3 length: 14 residues. The CDR3 protein is CASSLWFEVSGYTF. DNA for the CDR3: TGTGCCAGCAGTTTATGGTTCGAGGTTAGTGGCTACACCTTC.

The chain recombines TRBV2 with TRBJ2-1, with 11 bases matching TRBD2. The germline CDR1 and CDR2 sequences are SNHLY and FYNNEI. This CDR3 is built from 17 residues. V lost 5 bases, J lost 3 bases, and 9 bases stayed unmatched. This CDR3 is CASSSGQLAGVYNEQFF. CDR3 DNA: TGTGCCAGCAGTTCAGGACAACTAGCGGGGGTCTACAATGAGCAGTTCTTC.

The chain recombines TRBV5-1 with TRBJ2-5; 13 bases fit TRBD2. Trimming cost V 4 bases and J 1 base; bases outside gene matches: 4. CDR3 length: 16 residues. Germline values: CDR1 SGHRS, CDR2 YFSETQ. CDR3 DNA sequence: TGCGCCAGCAGCCCGGGACTAGCGGGACTCCAAGAGACCCAGTACTTC. This sequence encodes CASSPGLAGLQETQYF.

The genes are TRBV30 and TRBJ2-7; 8 bases are a match to TRBD1. V lost 0 bases, J lost 1 base, and 5 bases stayed unmatched. The CDR3 is 15 residues long. Per the germline V gene, CDR1 is GTSNPN and CDR2 is SVGIG (reference sequence). CDR3 amino acids: CAWSVRRTGSYEQYF. DNA of the CDR3: TGTGCCTGGAGTGTACGCAGGACAGGGTCCTACGAGCAGTACTTC.

The rearrangement links TRBV11-2 to TRBJ2-7; a possible D gene is TRBD1 (8 bases). Trimming took 6 bases from V and 7 from J, leaving 19 bases between them. Germline V gene sequence: CDR1 SGHAT, CDR2 FQNNGV. This CDR3 is 14 amino acids long. As DNA, the CDR3 is TGTGCCAGCAGTCCCACAGGGGGGGTAGGTGAGCAGTACTTC. This translates into CASSPTGGVGEQYF.

The V and J genes are TRBV4-1 and TRBJ2-1; 7 bases fit TRBD2. Germline values: CDR1 MGHRA, CDR2 YSYEKL. Trimming removed 4 bases from V and 2 bases from J; junction bases left unmatched: 8. The CDR3 spans 16 residues. DNA for the CDR3: TGCGCCAGCAGCCGGGGTCTAGCGGAGACCTACAATGAGCAGTTCTTC. The encoded protein is CASSRGLAETYNEQFF.

This chain links TRBV9 with TRBJ1-6; D is perhaps TRBD1 (5 bases). This CDR3 spans 14 amino acids. Germline CDR1 reads SGDLS; CDR2 reads YYNGEE. V gave up 5 bases and J gave up 9 bases, with 15 bases separating them. CDR3 sequence reads: CASREGQGGSPLHF. The CDR3 nucleotides are TGTGCCAGCAGGGAGGGGCAGGGAGGTTCACCCCTCCACTTT.

This chain connects TRBV12-5 to TRBJ2-5; 14 bases are a match to TRBD2. This CDR3 region has 15 residues. Germline values: CDR1 LGHNT, CDR2 FRNRAP. V shed 5 bases, J shed 3 bases, and the junction held 2 bases outside the gene matches. The CDR3 loop is CASGKGLAGEETQYF. In DNA, the CDR3 is TGTGCTAGTGGTAAGGGACTAGCGGGAGAAGAGACCCAGTACTTC.

CDR3 bases: TGTGCCAGCAGTTACGGGACTCCCTCCAATGAGCAGTTCTTC. Its translation: CASSYGTPSNEQFF. The chain uses TRBV6-5 and TRBJ2-1; D perhaps matches TRBD2 (6 bases). Germline V gene sequence: CDR1 MNHEY, CDR2 SVGAGI. V lost 2 bases, J lost 6 bases, and 11 bases lay in between. The CDR3 loop spans 14 amino acids.

The chain joins TRBV6-6 to TRBJ1-1, with D maybe TRBD1 (5 bases). The CDR3 is 16 residues long. The germline V and J ends were trimmed by 2 bases and 5 bases, with 18 bases remaining between them. In germline, CDR1 is MNHNY, CDR2 SVGAGI (reference sequence). The CDR3 reads CASSYELRQGGTEAFF. The CDR3 DNA reads as TGTGCCAGCAGTTACGAACTGAGGCAGGGAGGGACTGAAGCTTTCTTT.

This clone was counted a few times. The rearrangement joins TRBV6-4 to TRBJ2-2, with D possibly being TRBD1 (5 bases). V was cut by 6 bases and J by 5 bases, with 10 bases left in between. Germline V CDR1 and CDR2: MRHNA, SNTAGT. The CDR3 is 13 residues long. CDR3 sequence: CASSPQGTGELFF. DNA of the CDR3: TGTGCCAGCAGCCCCCAGGGAACCGGGGAGCTGTTTTTT.

The chain links TRBV5-1 to TRBJ2-3; 7 nucleotides agree with TRBD2. The V and J ends lost 4 bases and 0 bases, in that order; junction bases with no gene match: 2. The CDR3 is 14 residues long. Per the germline V gene, CDR1 is SGHRS and CDR2 is YFSETQ. In nucleotides, the CDR3 is TGCGCCAGCAGCGGACTAGGGAGCACAGATACGCAGTATTTT. This encodes CASSGLGSTDTQYF.

The rearrangement links TRBV7-2 to TRBJ1-2; TRBD1 aligns across 11 bases. CDR1 and CDR2 from the germline V gene are SGHTA and FQGNSA. J was trimmed by 8 bases and V by 5 bases; bases with no gene match: 13. The CDR3 totals 16 residues. This CDR3 is CASSALAGTGGRGYTF. The DNA for the CDR3 is TGTGCCAGCAGCGCCTTAGCCGGGACAGGGGGAAGGGGCTACACCTTC.

The J gene is TRBJ2-5, the V gene TRBV11-3; 9 nucleotides match TRBD2. The CDR3 totals 19 residues. V lost 0 bases, J lost 4 bases, and 15 bases stayed unmatched. Germline V gene data show CDR1 as SGHNT and CDR2 as YENEEA. CDR3 coding DNA: TGTGCCAGCAGCTTAGATCGGGGAGGTAGCGGGAGTATGGGAGAGACCCAGTACTTC. Its translation is CASSLDRGGSGSMGETQYF. Full variable domain (remainder filled in from reference TRBV11-3 and TRBJ2-5): EAGVVQSPRYKIIEKKQPVAFWCNPISGHNTLYWYLQNLGQGPELLIRYENEEAVDDSQLPKDRFSAERLKGVDSTLKIQPAELGDSAVYLCASSLDRGGSGSMGETQYFGPGTRLLVL.

The chain carries TRBV5-4 and TRBJ2-1; possible D gene TRBD2, 5 bases. V shed 3 bases and J shed 6 bases, with 7 bases lying between them. From germline, CDR1 is SGHNT and CDR2 YYREEE (reference sequence). The CDR3 is 12 amino acids. The CDR3 here is CASSWSGNEQFF. The CDR3 nucleotides read TGTGCCAGCAGCTGGAGCGGCAATGAGCAGTTCTTC.

A single count supports this clone. A junction end diverges from the germline sequence, so it may reflect a read error. The same CDR3 can be traced to other DNA sequences in this sample. The chain couples TRBV29-1 to TRBJ1-4; TRBD1 is a possible D gene (5 bases). The CDR3 totals 14 residues. From germline, CDR1 is SQVTM and CDR2 ANQGSEA. The CDR3 loop reads CSVGPQGTNEKLFF. In DNA form, the CDR3 reads TGCAGCGTGGGCCCCCAGGGAACTAATGAAAAGCTGTTTTTT.

The chain links TRBV13 to TRBJ1-2; D perhaps matches TRBD1 (6 bases). Germline-derived CDR1 and CDR2 are PRHDT and FYEKMQ (reference sequence). The CDR3 length is 15 residues. V shed 0 bases and J shed 8 bases, with 16 bases lying between them. CDR3 nucleotide sequence: TGTGCCAGCAGCTTAGGCTCCGACAGGAAAGTAGGCTACACCTTC. This translates into CASSLGSDRKVGYTF.

The chain has TRBV7-2 and TRBJ2-2; no clear D. The CDR3 is 13 residues long. With 4 bases removed from V and 1 base from J, the gap between germline ends came to 4 bases. Germline CDR1 and CDR2: SGHTA and FQGNSA. In DNA, the CDR3 is TGTGCCAGCAGCTCAAAGAACACCGGGGAGCTGTTTTTT. Protein: CASSSKNTGELFF.

V and J are TRBV9 and TRBJ1-1; D is unresolved. Germline V lookup: CDR1 SGDLS, CDR2 YYNGEE. The CDR3 is made up of 14 amino acids. Trimming took 4 bases from V and 0 from J, leaving 10 bases between them. The CDR3 DNA reads as TGTGCCAGCAGCCCCGATAGCATGAACACTGAAGCTTTCTTT. This translates into CASSPDSMNTEAFF.